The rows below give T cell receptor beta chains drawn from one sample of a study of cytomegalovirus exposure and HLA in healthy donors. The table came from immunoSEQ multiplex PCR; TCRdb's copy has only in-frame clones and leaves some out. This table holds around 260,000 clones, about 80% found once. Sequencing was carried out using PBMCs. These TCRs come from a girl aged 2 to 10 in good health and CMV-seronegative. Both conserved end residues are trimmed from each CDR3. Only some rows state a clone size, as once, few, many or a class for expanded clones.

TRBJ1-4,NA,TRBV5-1,ASSTVVEEKLF
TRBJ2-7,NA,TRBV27,ASSLPGLAAYEQY
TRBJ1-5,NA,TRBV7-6,ASSLQSNQPQH
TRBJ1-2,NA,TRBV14,ASSRDSKNYGYT
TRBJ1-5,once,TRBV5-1,ASSLLRDRESSQPQH
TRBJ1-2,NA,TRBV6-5,ASSLSLQGSGYT
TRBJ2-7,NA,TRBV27,ASSYGQDRGEQY
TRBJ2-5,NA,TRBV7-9,ASSLRSDNRRTQY
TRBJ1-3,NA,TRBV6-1,ASSYNSHGNTIY
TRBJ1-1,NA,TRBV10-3,AISESAGMNTEAF
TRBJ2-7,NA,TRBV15,ATSPRGRRSYEQY
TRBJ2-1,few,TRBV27,ASSLTGWEWGLAPNEQF
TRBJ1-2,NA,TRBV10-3,AISVYGANYGYT
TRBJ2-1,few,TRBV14,ASSLKALWGHNEQF
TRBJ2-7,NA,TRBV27,ASSETSGGAYEQY
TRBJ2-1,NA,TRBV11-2,ASSFPGGNEQF
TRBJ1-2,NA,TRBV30,AWSGAARGYT
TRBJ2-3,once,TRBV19,ASSTSRGEDTQY
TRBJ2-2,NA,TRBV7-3,ASSRGQGGTGELF
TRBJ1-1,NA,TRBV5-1,ASSLGGAVNTEAF
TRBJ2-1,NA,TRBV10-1,ASSESVTGRDEQF
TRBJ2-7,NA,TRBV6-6,ASSRWTEHYEGQY
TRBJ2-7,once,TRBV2,ASRGTAQY
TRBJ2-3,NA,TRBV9,ASSASSGNTDTQY
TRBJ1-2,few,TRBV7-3,ASSLTGTGVGYT
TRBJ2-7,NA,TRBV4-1,ASSQVVQGSYEQY
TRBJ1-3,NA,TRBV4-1,ASSRRGSGNAIY
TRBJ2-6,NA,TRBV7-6,ASSLGANRPHSGANVLT
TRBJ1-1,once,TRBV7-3,ASSLRGRDRTEAF
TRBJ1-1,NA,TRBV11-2,ASSSRQPNTEAF
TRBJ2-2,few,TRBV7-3,ASSLTPRGRGRGELF
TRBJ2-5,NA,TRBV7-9,ASSIEREQETQY
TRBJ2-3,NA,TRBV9,ASSGLAGGTTDTQY
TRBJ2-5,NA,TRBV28,ASSFFGQGGFETQY
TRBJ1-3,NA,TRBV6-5,ASSYTSGDGNTIY
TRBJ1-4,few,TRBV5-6,ASSFGTVYEKLF
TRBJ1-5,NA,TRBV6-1,ASSRDRAREQPQH
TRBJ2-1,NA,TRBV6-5,ASSLTGGANNEQF
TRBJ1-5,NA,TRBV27,ASSLMSGGGQPQH
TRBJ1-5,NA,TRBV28,ASSNFYQPQH
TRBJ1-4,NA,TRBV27,ASSTDPYNEKLF
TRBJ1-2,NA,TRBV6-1,ASSGTQGINYGYT
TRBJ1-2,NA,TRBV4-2,ASSRPGQRNYGYT
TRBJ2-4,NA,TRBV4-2,ASSPSTQGAKNIQY
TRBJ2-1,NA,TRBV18,ASSVGQYNEQF
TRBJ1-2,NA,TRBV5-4,ASSRTGVGGYT
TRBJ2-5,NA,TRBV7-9,ASSSTSGRKETQY
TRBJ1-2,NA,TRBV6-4,ASTSGWYGYT
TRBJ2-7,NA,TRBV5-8,ASSQSDREQY
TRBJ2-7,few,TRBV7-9,ATESGGAPYEQY
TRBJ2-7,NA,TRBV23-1,ASSPTGTYSSYEQY
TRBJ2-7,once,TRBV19,ASSLRGEQY
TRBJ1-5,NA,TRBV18,ASSQGTGGNQPQH
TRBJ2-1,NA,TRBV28,ASRSRDIRSYNEQF